This T cell receptor beta chain was sequenced during a study of vaccination effects on CD4 cells after COVID-19 (dated by TCRdb to 2022 to 2024). Looking at the study overall: Each participant received two doses of an mRNA SARS-CoV-2 vaccine, either BNT162b2 or mRNA-1273. The Oncomine TCR Beta short-read assay on an Illumina iSeq 100 was used to sequence cultures from other donors in the study. Pre-vaccine samples from two convalescent patients were drawn 16 days and one week before the first dose, 142 and 148 days after COVID-19 diagnosis. The full study included some eleven COVID-19 convalescent patients and a handful of SARS-CoV-2-naive healthy vaccine recipients. SARS-CoV-2 spike-specific CD4+ TCR repertoires from before and after mRNA vaccination were compared in COVID-19 convalescent patients and in infection-naive vaccine recipients.

Libraries were built with the immunoSEQ multiplex PCR assay. DNA from the cultured, isolated CD4+ T cells was subjected to TCR beta CDR3 sequencing. The authors' analysis ran thus. Non-productive TCR sequences were discarded, and reads were trimmed to the CDR3 region, with only CDR3s of 7 or more amino acids retained. Antigen-specific clonotypes were identified using the MANAFEST web app by comparison of expansion in peptide wells against reference cultures. Positive clones required FDR<0.05 expansion versus reference and all other wells, odds ratio above 5, and frequency above 0.1% in two replicate wells. A clonotype was defined as cross-reactive if the clonotype was significantly expanded both in SARS-CoV-2 spike wells and in at least one common cold coronavirus spike condition. CDR3 similarity was assessed by Levenshtein distance with the stringdist R package, and unrooted trees were built with ape in R 3.6.1. In TCRdb, the immuneACCESS table is reduced to in-frame sequences with V and J assigned. These tables do not hold every clone; where another copy was compared, an unresolved V gene accounts for under half, and the others remain unexplained. That table gives V, J and clone size, and the DNA gave D and trimming. Recorded for this sample are about 45,000 clones; around 79% of them occurred a single time. The top ten constitute about 32% of the sample.

Beyond this particular receptor, the publication reports: At late post-vaccination timepoints, both infection-induced and vaccine-induced clones showed marked clonal contraction, consistent with waning T cell responses. Limitations of the study were the small number of convalescent patients and the absence of early post-infection timepoints. Among convalescent patients, the spike-reactive repertoire after vaccination was made up mainly of new vaccine-induced clones that were largely distinct from the clones induced by infection.

About this clone itself: Its antigen is currently not known. No qualities accompany the bases; no much larger clone lies one base away. The same CDR3 arises from other DNA sequences in this sample as well.

In the ViraFEST assay, PBMC were stimulated with viral peptide pools, and antigen-specific CD4+ T cell clonotypes were then identified by expansion using TCR sequencing. After 10 days of culture, CD4+ T cells were isolated with the EasySep CD4+ T cell isolation kit. Convalescent patients had PCR-confirmed SARS-CoV-2 infection between March and December 2020, before Alpha, Beta and Delta variants emerged in the United States. Each well held two million PBMC cultured in IMDM containing approximately 5.2% human AB serum, roughly 10 IU/ml IL-2 and gentamicin, along with about 10 ug/ml peptides. Half of the culture medium was replaced with fresh IL-2-containing medium on days 3 and 7. Each peptide stimulation condition was cultured in triplicate wells unless otherwise noted. Using Ficoll-Paque Plus gradient centrifugation, PBMC were separated from whole blood and then either used fresh or cryopreserved at -140C. The QIAamp micro DNA kit was used to extract genomic DNA from the cultured CD4+ T cells.

Trimming at the junction amounts to 2 bases on V and 8 bases on J, and the germline ends lie 15 bases apart. Looking up the germline V gene (reference sequence) yields CDR1 GTSNPN and CDR2 SVGIG. The CDR3 goes from the cysteine to the phenylalanine over 13 residues. Of the read, only the CDR3 DNA is kept; its 39 bases are in frame from base 1. The source material was CD4+ T cells from PBMCs cultured with a peptide pool, sampled before COVID-19 vaccination. This receptor chain uses TRBV30 and TRBJ1-1; the D region possibly corresponds to TRBD1 (6 bases align). This receptor was taken from a human donor who had a prior SARS-CoV-2 infection. The CDR3 sequence is CAWSLEGGTEAFF. In nucleotides, the sequence is TGTGCCTGGAGTCTAGAGGGCGGGACAGAAGCTTTCTTT. The CDR3 plus the reference TRBV30 and TRBJ1-1 genes for the other parts give the full variable domain: SQTIHQWPATLVQPVGSPLSLECTVEGTSNPNLYWYRQAAGRGLQLLFYSVGIGQISSEVPQNLSASRPQDRQFILSSKKLLLSDSGFYLCAWSLEGGTEAFFGQGTRLTVV.